A single sample gave rise to the 25 T cell receptor beta chains below, sequenced in a study of PD-L1 blockade in urothelial cancer. The table came from immunoSEQ multiplex PCR; TCRdb's copy has only in-frame clones and leaves some out. The table records under 25,000 clones, approximately 80% of them present only once. Indicated time point: peripheral blood 6 weeks after treatment start. Sequenced here: PBMCs, sampled around atezolizumab (anti-PD-L1) treatment. Receptor source: a man between 45 and 60 years old with urothelial cancer.

V usage is TRBV10-3 and J usage is TRBJ2-5; D gene ambiguous. The CDR3 has 16 amino acids. CDR1 and CDR2 (germline): ENHRY, SYGVKD. Trimming shortened V by 0 bases and J by 1 base, and 12 bases separated the two germline ends. The CDR3 sequence is CAISESMRVSQETQYF. DNA of the CDR3: TGTGCCATCAGTGAGTCTATGCGAGTGAGCCAAGAGACCCAGTACTTC.

The chain joins TRBV7-6 to TRBJ1-3; the D is unclear. Trimming took off 0 bases at V and 5 bases at J, with 5 bases between the two ends. The CDR3 runs to 13 residues. CDR1 is SGHVS, CDR2 FNYEAQ, per germline. This CDR3 is CASSLADRNTIYF. CDR3 sequence (DNA): TGTGCCAGCAGCTTAGCAGACAGAAACACCATATATTTT.

V gene TRBV30 combines with J gene TRBJ2-5; tentatively, D is TRBD2 (5 bases). Germline V gives CDR1 GTSNPN, CDR2 SVGIG (reference sequence). CDR3 length equals 13 residues. CDR3: CAVSTGGGETQYF. For the CDR3, the DNA is TGTGCGGTATCTACCGGAGGAGGAGAGACCCAGTACTTC.

The chain employs TRBV6-6 and TRBJ2-7; 7 positions agree with TRBD1. Germline V gene sequence: CDR1 MNHNY, CDR2 SVGAGI (reference sequence). This CDR3 contains 14 residues. J lost 2 bases, V lost 2 bases, and 3 bases had no gene match. CDR3 region: CASSYPGQTYEQYV. The CDR3 DNA reads TGTGCCAGCAGTTACCCGGGACAGACCTACGAGCAGTACGTC.

V usage is TRBV27 and J usage is TRBJ2-1; 9 bases fit TRBD1. With 5 bases clipped from V and 8 bases from J, the junction kept 4 bases outside the gene matches. CDR1 is MNHEY, CDR2 SMNVEV, per germline (reference sequence). The CDR3 contains 13 residues. The DNA of the CDR3 is TGTGCCAGCAGTCCCAGGACAGGGGATGAGCAGTTCTTC. Its protein product is CASSPRTGDEQFF.

V is TRBV4-1 and J is TRBJ2-6; maybe TRBD1 (6 bases). CDR3 length: 17 amino acids. Trimming left V 0 bases short and J 0 bases short, with 9 bases between. Germline loops: CDR1 MGHRA, CDR2 YSYEKL. CDR3 nucleotide sequence: TGCGCCAGCAGCCAAGAAGGGGGTAGCTCTGGGGCCAACGTCCTGACTTTC. This translates into CASSQEGGSSGANVLTF.

The J gene is TRBJ2-7, the V gene TRBV19; the match to TRBD2 covers 9 bases. The CDR3 is 13 residues long. Per germline, CDR1 LNHDA and CDR2 SQIVND (reference sequence). The trim removed 6 bases at V and 4 bases at J, leaving 4 bases unmatched. CDR3 sequence reads: CASSRTSEYEQYF. CDR3 nucleotides: TGTGCCAGTAGCCGGACTAGCGAATACGAGCAGTACTTC.

The rearrangement joins TRBV28 to TRBJ2-3; D not certain. The CDR3 consists of 11 residues. The germline V and J ends were trimmed by 8 bases and 5 bases, with 8 bases remaining between them. Looked up from germline, CDR1 is MDHEN and CDR2 is SYDVKM. CDR3 sequence (DNA): TGTGCCAGCCGTCGTGTAGATACGCAGTATTTT. Residues: CASRRVDTQYF. Supplemented by reference TRBV28 and TRBJ2-3, the full variable domain reads DVKVTQSSRYLVKRTGEKVFLECVQDMDHENMFWYRQDPGLGLRLIYFSYDVKMKEKGDIPEGYSVSREKKERFSLILESASTNQTSMYLCASRRVDTQYFGPGTRLTVL.

The genes are TRBV2 and TRBJ1-6; D remains ambiguous. The germline gives CDR1 SNHLY, CDR2 FYNNEI. Deletions cut 4 bases from V and 6 bases from J, with 10 bases between. The CDR3 covers 14 residues. This CDR3 reads CASSVPVRNSPLHF. The CDR3 DNA follows: TGTGCCAGCAGTGTCCCGGTCCGTAATTCACCCCTCCACTTT.

J is TRBJ2-7 and V is TRBV19; TRBD1 matches 9 bases. J lost 3 bases, V lost 10 bases, and 10 bases had no gene match. The V gene's germline CDR1 is LNHDA and CDR2 SQIVND (reference sequence). The CDR3 is 14 residues long. The CDR3 is CATSKQGQGYEQYF. DNA of the CDR3: TGTGCCACCTCAAAACAGGGACAGGGCTACGAGCAGTACTTC.

The V call is TRBV5-1, the J call TRBJ2-3, with D possibly matching TRBD2 (5 bases). V was cut by 0 bases and J by 1 base, with 6 bases left in between. This CDR3 region has 14 residues. Germline CDR1 and CDR2: SGHRS and YFSETQ. The CDR3 is CASSLGGGTDTQYF. CDR3 bases: TGCGCCAGCAGCTTGGGGGGAGGCACAGATACGCAGTATTTT.

The CDR3 coding sequence is TGTGCCAGCATCTCACCAGGGGGGAACTATGGCTACACCTTC. Its translation: CASISPGGNYGYTF. The chain carries TRBV28 and TRBJ1-2; 7 nucleotides match TRBD1. CDR1 and CDR2 from the germline V gene are MDHEN and SYDVKM. With 7 bases clipped from V and 2 bases from J, the junction kept 7 bases outside the gene matches. CDR3 length: 14 residues.

This clone appeared once. This chain uses TRBV5-1 with TRBJ2-7, with unresolved D. V gave up 0 bases and J gave up 0 bases, with 7 bases separating them. Germline-derived CDR1 and CDR2 are SGHRS and YFSETQ. The CDR3 consists of 14 residues. CDR3 protein: CASSLGQFSYEQYF. As DNA, the CDR3 is TGCGCCAGCAGCTTGGGACAATTCTCCTACGAGCAGTACTTC.

The rearrangement uses TRBV27 and TRBJ2-1; 11 nucleotides match TRBD2. CDR1 MNHEY and CDR2 SMNVEV come from the germline V gene (reference sequence). J gave up 8 bases and V 5 bases, and 8 bases lay outside the gene matches. The CDR3 has 15 residues. The CDR3 loop reads CASSATSGRRDEQFF. The CDR3 nucleotides read TGTGCCAGCAGTGCTACTAGCGGGAGACGAGATGAGCAGTTCTTC.

The rearrangement uses TRBV23-1 and TRBJ1-5, with 9 bases fitting TRBD1. TRBV23-1 is recorded as an ORF, its role being uncertain. This CDR3 comprises 13 residues. The ends lost 7 bases at V and 7 bases at J; junction bases unmatched: 5. The CDR3 DNA sequence: TGCGCCAGCACGACAGGGGGGCACCAGCCCCAGCATTTT. This translates into CASTTGGHQPQHF.

The J gene is TRBJ2-1, the V gene TRBV4-2, with D possibly TRBD2 on 7 matching bases. The length of the CDR3 is 16 residues. Germline V lookup: CDR1 LGHNA, CDR2 YNFKEQ. V gave up 0 bases and J gave up 3 bases, with 12 bases separating them. In nucleotides, the CDR3 is TGTGCCAGCAGCCAAGATCCGAGGGGGGGCTACAATGAGCAGTTCTTC. Translating it yields CASSQDPRGGYNEQFF.

This clone has just a few counts. This chain joins TRBV7-9 and TRBJ1-5, with TRBD1 matching over 7 bases. The germline CDR1 and CDR2 sequences are SEHNR and FQNEAQ (reference sequence). The CDR3 totals 17 residues. J lost 0 bases, V lost 1 base, and 6 bases had no gene match. CDR3 protein: CASSLGTGADSNQPQHF. CDR3 sequence (DNA): TGTGCCAGCAGCTTAGGTACAGGGGCCGATAGCAATCAGCCCCAGCATTTT.

V gene TRBV27 combines with J gene TRBJ2-7; TRBD2 aligns across 11 bases. CDR1 is MNHEY and CDR2 is SMNVEV in the germline V gene (reference sequence). The trim removed 2 bases at V and 4 bases at J, leaving 10 bases unmatched. This CDR3 is built from 17 residues. The CDR3 sequence is CASSLHLAGGYPYEQYF. As DNA, the CDR3 is TGTGCCAGCAGTTTACACCTAGCGGGAGGTTACCCTTACGAGCAGTACTTC.

V is TRBV6-1 and J is TRBJ1-5; no definite D call. The ends were cut back, 0 bases at V and 2 bases at J, with 8 bases in the middle. Per germline, CDR1 MNHNS and CDR2 SASEGT. The CDR3 totals 15 residues. CDR3 coding DNA: TGTGCCAGCAGTGAAGCCTCCGGGGGCAATCAGCCCCAGCATTTT. It encodes CASSEASGGNQPQHF.

This clone occurred once. This chain connects TRBV5-5 to TRBJ2-4; TRBD1 matches 7 bases. Germline V lookup: CDR1 SGHKS, CDR2 YYEKEE (reference sequence). This CDR3 has 12 residues. Trimming at V came to 1 base and at J to 8 bases, leaving 0 bases not matched to a gene. This CDR3 reads CASSLQGDIQYF. CDR3 nucleotide sequence: TGTGCCAGCAGCTTGCAGGGGGACATTCAGTACTTC.

The chain carries TRBV7-2 and TRBJ2-1; 10 bases are shared with TRBD2. V lost 10 bases, J lost 2 bases, and 5 bases stayed unmatched. This CDR3 has 14 residues. Germline V gives CDR1 SGHTA, CDR2 FQGNSA. The CDR3 DNA sequence: TGTGCCACCACTCTAGCGGGGGCCTACAATGAGCAGTTCTTC. Its protein is CATTLAGAYNEQFF.

This chain joins TRBV18 and TRBJ1-1; 7 bases are shared with TRBD1. Germline V gene sequence: CDR1 KGHSH, CDR2 LQKENI. The CDR3 covers 17 residues. Unmatched junction bases numbered 8, after V lost 0 bases and J lost 1 base. The CDR3, as DNA: TGTGCCAGCTCACCACCGCGGTCGGGGACAGCGAACACTGAAGCTTTCTTT. This translates into CASSPPRSGTANTEAFF.

CDR3 amino acids: CASSPNLVAYEQYF. CDR3 bases: TGTGCCAGTAGCCCGAACCTAGTCGCCTACGAGCAGTACTTC. This sequence joins TRBV19 and TRBJ2-7, with D uncertain. In germline, CDR1 is LNHDA, CDR2 SQIVND (reference sequence). This CDR3 is built from 14 residues. The ends were cut back, 6 bases at V and 2 bases at J, with 14 bases in the middle.

The DNA for the CDR3 is TGTGCCAGCAGTTTGGACAGAGGGGACGGGGAGCTGTTTTTT. This gives the protein CASSLDRGDGELFF. The rearrangement uses TRBV25-1 and TRBJ2-2; weak D call: TRBD1 (6 bases). The CDR3 is 14 amino acids. Trimming took off 5 bases at V and 7 bases at J, with 14 bases between the two ends. Germline values: CDR1 MGHDK, CDR2 SYGVNS.

This sequence joins TRBV5-1 and TRBJ1-1, with 7 bases matching TRBD1. CDR1 and CDR2 (germline): SGHRS, YFSETQ. Trimming at V came to 5 bases and at J to 7 bases, leaving 8 bases not matched to a gene. The CDR3 loop spans 13 amino acids. The CDR3 here is CASSSGQLLEAFF. The CDR3 DNA is TGCGCCAGCAGTTCGGGACAGCTACTTGAAGCTTTCTTT. Complete variable domain (other parts from reference TRBV5-1 and TRBJ1-1): KAGVTQTPRYLIKTRGQQVTLSCSPISGHRSVSWYQQTPGQGLQFLFEYFSETQRNKGNFPGRFSGRQFSNSRSEMNVSTLELGDSALYLCASSSGQLLEAFFGQGTRLTVV.